Below are 3 T cell receptor beta chains sequenced from a single sample in a study of CD8+CD57+ T cells in acquired aplastic anemia. An expansion of CD8+CD57+ cells by flow cytometry had been shown in patients chosen for sequencing. Genomic DNA provided the template from which TCR beta VDJ and CDR3 profiles were obtained. One entry per CDR3 protein results from TCRdb running MiXCR on the reads. The sample has some 180,000 distinct CDR3 sequences, 45% to 60% seen once; the top ten hold roughly 13%. Sequenced: sorted CD4+, CD8+, or CD8+CD57+ T cells (not recorded which) from PBMCs. The receptors were gathered from a human donor with aplastic anemia.

The rearrangement joins TRBV15 to TRBJ1-5; 11 bases map to TRBD1. The CDR3 runs 17 residues. Trimming took 4 bases from V and 0 from J; bases not matched to a gene: 5. Germline CDR1 and CDR2: LNHNV and YYDKDF (reference sequence). CDR3 coding DNA: TGTGCCACCAGCATGGGACAGGGGGAGGTTAGCAATCAGCCCCAGCATTTT. It codes for CATSMGQGEVSNQPQHF.

V is TRBV2 and J is TRBJ2-3, with D unclear. The CDR3 covers 15 residues. Germline CDR1 SNHLY, CDR2 FYNNEI. V lost 4 bases, J lost 2 bases, and 13 bases lay in between. The CDR3 region has the DNA TGTGCCAGCAGTGGGCAAATCGGAGACACAGATACGCAGTATTTT. Protein product: CASSGQIGDTDTQYF.

This clonotype occurred a few times. The rearrangement joins TRBV7-3 to TRBJ2-5, with D unresolved. CDR1 and CDR2 from the germline V gene are SGHTA and FQGTGA. Between the trimmed V and J ends, which lost 5 bases and 2 bases, there was a span of 3 bases. The CDR3 consists of 11 residues. This chain's CDR3 is CASSAQETQYF. In DNA form, the CDR3 reads TGTGCCAGCAGCGCACAAGAGACCCAGTACTTC.